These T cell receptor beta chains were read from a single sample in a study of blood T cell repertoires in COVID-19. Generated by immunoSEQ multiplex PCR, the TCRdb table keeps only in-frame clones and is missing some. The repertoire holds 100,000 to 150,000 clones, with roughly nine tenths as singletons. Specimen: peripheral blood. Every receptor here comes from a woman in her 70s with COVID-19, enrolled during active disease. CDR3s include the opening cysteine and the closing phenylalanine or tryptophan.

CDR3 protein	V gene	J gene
CASSQERRTEAFF	TRBV4-1	TRBJ1-1
CASSLRGPPPRGIFYGYTF	TRBV5-1	TRBJ1-2
CASSPDRYGGAFF	TRBV6-5	TRBJ1-1
CAWTAGQGHEKLFF	TRBV30	TRBJ1-4
CASSLGVAGRETQYF	TRBV5-1	TRBJ2-5
CASSVSSYNSPLHF	TRBV6-4	TRBJ1-6
CASSSTGGNEQFF	TRBV2	TRBJ2-1
CASSLTGDTEAFF	TRBV5-1	TRBJ1-1
CASSLVQGFTGELFF	TRBV5-6	TRBJ2-2
CASSLVTGGETQYF	TRBV11-2	TRBJ2-5
CAWSVGTGDGYTF	TRBV30	TRBJ1-2
CAISGLQGTDTQYF	TRBV10-3	TRBJ2-3
CASSSRRVGSNSPLHF	TRBV6-5	TRBJ1-6
CASSQDPSGGAGDTQYF	TRBV4-2	TRBJ2-3
CATSRDLASGSTDTQYF	TRBV15	TRBJ2-3
CASTGSPGGYGYTF	TRBV19	TRBJ1-2
CASSKAEGDRVACSGVITQYF	TRBV21-1	TRBJ2-3
CASSDPGTGKETQYF	TRBV9	TRBJ2-5
CASSDQWGSNTQYF	TRBV19	TRBJ2-3
CASSLPLLGTKTDTQYF	TRBV7-8	TRBJ2-3
CASSYSGRHSGNTIYF	TRBV6-5	TRBJ1-3
CASSEGGSRGNTIYF	TRBV2	TRBJ1-3
CASSEAPWGGADTQYF	TRBV6-1	TRBJ2-3
CASSPRMTARNTIYF	TRBV28	TRBJ1-3
CASSAGTGRSYNEQFF	TRBV19	TRBJ2-1
CASSLFRSTGGTQYF	TRBV7-9	TRBJ2-5
CASSPGRGARSYNEQFF	TRBV2	TRBJ2-1
CAISEGGHSGNTIYF	TRBV10-3	TRBJ1-3
CASSTRGQAKKEKLFF	TRBV11-2	TRBJ1-4
CATVGGRIATNEKLFF	TRBV24-1	TRBJ1-4
CASTSTGGNGYTF	TRBV19	TRBJ1-2
CAISEFRADFYGYTF	TRBV10-3	TRBJ1-2
CASSSPGNTEAFF	TRBV11-2	TRBJ1-1
CASSERVAGGLRFF	TRBV2	TRBJ2-1
CASSLAGNSNQPQHF	TRBV5-1	TRBJ1-5
CASDTGIFGNQPQHF	TRBV2	TRBJ1-5
CASSQEPLAGVDNEQFF	TRBV4-2	TRBJ2-1
CASNLGGQYSPLHF	TRBV7-8	TRBJ1-6
CASRRGLGEQYF	TRBV6-5	TRBJ2-7
CASSSPGQGLGTEAFF	TRBV28	TRBJ1-1
CTERTAQETQYF	TRBV29-1	TRBJ2-5
CAWSAEDQPQHF	TRBV30	TRBJ1-5
CASSLAKGSGYGYTF	TRBV5-4	TRBJ1-2
CASSDREVSPLHF	TRBV2	TRBJ1-6
CASSFSRTPAGELFF	TRBV7-6	TRBJ2-2
CASSLARDRDEKLFF	TRBV7-4	TRBJ1-4